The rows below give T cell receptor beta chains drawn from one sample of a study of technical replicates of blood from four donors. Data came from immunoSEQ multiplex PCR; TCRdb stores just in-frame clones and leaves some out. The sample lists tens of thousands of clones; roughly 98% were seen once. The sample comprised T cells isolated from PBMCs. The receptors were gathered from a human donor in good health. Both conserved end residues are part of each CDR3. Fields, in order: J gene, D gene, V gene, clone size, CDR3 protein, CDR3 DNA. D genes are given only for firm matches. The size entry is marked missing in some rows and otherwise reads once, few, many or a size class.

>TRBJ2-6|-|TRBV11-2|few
CASSSDQTSQSRANVLTF
TGTGCCAGCAGCAGCGATCAAACAAGCCAAAGTCGGGCCAACGTCCTGACTTTC
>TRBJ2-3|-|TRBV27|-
CASSSLTSFRPTDTQYF
TGTGCCAGCAGCTCCCTTACTAGTTTTCGGCCGACAGATACGCAGTATTTT
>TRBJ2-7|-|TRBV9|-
CASSASQGSSYEQYF
TGTGCCAGCAGCGCTTCCCAGGGGTCCTCCTACGAGCAGTACTTC
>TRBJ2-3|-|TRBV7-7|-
CASSLAFTLNTDTQYF
TGTGCCAGCAGCTTAGCGTTCACCCTAAACACAGATACGCAGTATTTT
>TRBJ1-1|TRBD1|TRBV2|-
CASSRRQGRAFF
TGTGCCAGCAGTCGTCGACAGGGGAGGGCTTTCTTT
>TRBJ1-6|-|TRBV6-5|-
CASSYWTVGYNSPLHF
TGTGCCAGCAGTTATTGGACAGTGGGGTATAATTCACCCCTCCACTTT
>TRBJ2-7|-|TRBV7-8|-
CASSLDPGLHEQYF
TGTGCCAGCAGCTTAGACCCCGGACTTCACGAGCAGTACTTC
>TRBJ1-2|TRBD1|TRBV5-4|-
CASSLMSSGGYGYTF
TGTGCCAGCAGCTTGATGTCATCAGGGGGCTATGGCTACACCTTC
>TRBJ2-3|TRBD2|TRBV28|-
CASSLFRLAGVQGRTDTQYF
TGTGCCAGCAGTTTATTTAGACTAGCGGGGGTCCAGGGGCGCACAGATACGCAGTATTTT
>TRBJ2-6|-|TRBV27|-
CASKRVSSGANVLTF
TGTGCCAGCAAACGAGTAAGCTCTGGGGCCAACGTCCTGACTTTC
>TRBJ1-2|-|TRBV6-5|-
CASTTWGGGYTF
TGTGCCAGCACTACGTGGGGGGGCGGCTACACCTTC
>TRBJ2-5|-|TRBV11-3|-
CASSLQGGETQYF
TGTGCCAGCAGCTTACAAGGGGGAGAGACCCAGTACTTC
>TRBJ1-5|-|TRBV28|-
CASSSPPGVQPQHF
TGTGCCAGCAGTAGTCCCCCGGGAGTTCAGCCCCAGCATTTT
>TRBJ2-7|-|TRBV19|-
CASSERQSEQYF
TGTGCCAGTAGTGAGCGACAGAGCGAGCAGTACTTC
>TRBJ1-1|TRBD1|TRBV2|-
CASSVRDRNTEAFF
TGTGCCAGCAGTGTTCGGGACAGGAACACTGAAGCTTTCTTT
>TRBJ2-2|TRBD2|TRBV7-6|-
CASRPGTSGSGDTGELFF
TGTGCCAGCAGACCTGGGACTAGCGGGAGTGGGGACACCGGGGAGCTGTTTTTT
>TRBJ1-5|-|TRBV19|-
CASSIHNQPQHF
TGTGCCAGTAGTATACACAATCAGCCCCAGCATTTT
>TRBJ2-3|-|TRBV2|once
CASSEARGWNTQYF
TGTGCCAGCAGTGAAGCGCGGGGTTGGAATACGCAGTATTTT
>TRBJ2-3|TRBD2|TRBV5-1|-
CASSLMNHGGTDTQYF
TGCGCCAGCAGCTTAATGAACCACGGGGGGACAGATACGCAGTATTTT
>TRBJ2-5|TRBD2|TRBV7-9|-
CASSLLAGGQETQYF
TGTGCCAGCAGCCTACTAGCGGGGGGACAAGAGACCCAGTACTTC
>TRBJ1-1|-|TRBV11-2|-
CASTRVDTEAFF
TGTGCCAGCACCAGGGTGGACACTGAAGCTTTCTTT
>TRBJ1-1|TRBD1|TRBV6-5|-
CASSYSGQGDTEAFF
TGTGCCAGCAGTTACTCGGGACAGGGGGACACTGAAGCTTTCTTT
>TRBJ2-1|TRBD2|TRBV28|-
CASSWRGGSNNEQFF
TGTGCCAGCAGCTGGCGGGGGGGATCCAATAATGAGCAGTTCTTC
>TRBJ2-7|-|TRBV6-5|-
CASSPRQSPYYEQYF
TGTGCCAGCAGCCCTCGACAGTCCCCTTACTACGAGCAGTACTTC
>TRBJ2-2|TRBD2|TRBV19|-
CASSIMGLAGENTGELFF
TGTGCCAGTAGTATAATGGGACTAGCGGGGGAAAACACCGGGGAGCTGTTTTTT
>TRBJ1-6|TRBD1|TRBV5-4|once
CASSSGQAVYNSPLHF
TGTGCCAGCAGCTCGGGACAGGCGGTCTATAATTCACCCCTCCACTTT
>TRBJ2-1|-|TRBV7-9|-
CASSLMDSNNEQFF
TGTGCCAGCAGCTTGATGGACAGTAACAATGAGCAGTTCTTC
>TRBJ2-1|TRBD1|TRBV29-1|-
CSGFSGTETANEQFF
TGCAGCGGATTCTCCGGGACAGAGACCGCCAATGAGCAGTTCTTC
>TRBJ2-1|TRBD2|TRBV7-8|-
CASSGKGLAGRLDEQFF
TGTGCCAGCAGCGGGAAGGGACTAGCGGGAAGGCTGGATGAGCAGTTCTTC
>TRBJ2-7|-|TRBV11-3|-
CASSPDSTYEQYF
TGTGCCAGCAGCCCCGACAGTACCTACGAGCAGTACTTC
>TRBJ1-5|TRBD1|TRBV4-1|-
CASSRVGTGRNQPQHF
TGCGCCAGCAGCCGCGTAGGGACAGGGCGGAATCAGCCCCAGCATTTT
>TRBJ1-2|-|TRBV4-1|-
CASSQVSIHIGGLKGPNYGYTF
TGCGCCAGCAGCCAAGTGAGCATCCACATCGGGGGATTAAAGGGACCTAACTATGGCTACACCTTC
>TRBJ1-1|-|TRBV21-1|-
CASSVSTEAFF
TGTGCCAGCAGTGTTAGCACTGAAGCTTTCTTT
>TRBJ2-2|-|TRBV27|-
CASSLYYINTGELFF
TGTGCCAGCAGTTTATATTATATCAACACCGGGGAGCTGTTTTTT
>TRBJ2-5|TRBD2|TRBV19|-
CASSIEMGLAGETQYF
TGTGCCAGTAGTATAGAAATGGGACTAGCGGGGGAGACCCAGTACTTC
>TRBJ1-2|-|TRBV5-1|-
CASSLEWVGRHGYTF
TGCGCCAGCAGCTTGGAATGGGTGGGCCGCCATGGCTACACCTTC